What follows is one T cell receptor (beta chain) and its context. The data are from a study of cytomegalovirus exposure and HLA in healthy donors. Primers for the PCR totalled 60 Vbeta and 13 Jbeta. The table came from immunoSEQ multiplex PCR; TCRdb's copy has only in-frame clones and leaves some out. The repertoire holds under 150,000 clones, with 60% to 85% as singletons. Germline assignment: CDR1 SGHNT and CDR2 YENEEA. The V segment lost 1 base and the J segment 2 bases; nucleotides outside the gene matches: 4. The CDR3 is 15 residues long. The rearrangement uses TRBV11-3 and TRBJ2-5, with 7 positions matching TRBD2. This receptor was obtained from a man aged 35 to 55 in good health and CMV-seropositive. Sequencing was carried out using PBMCs. The CDR3 sequence: CASSLGEREQETQYF. Written as DNA, the CDR3 is TGTGCCAGCAGCTTAGGGGAGCGGGAACAAGAGACCCAGTACTTC.